This T cell receptor (beta chain) derives from a study of cytomegalovirus exposure and HLA in healthy donors. Findings of the study overall: Subsequent analysis of the 120 or so validation repertoires found a tendency for first-cohort TCR clusters to co-occur. Diagnosis of cytomegalovirus status made by the classifier reportedly showed high specificity and sensitivity. It was approximately 170 TCR beta chains that were listed as cytomegalovirus-associated.

Regarding this clone: Its matching antigen is unknown.

The validation cohort, a group of around 130 subjects, included the donors and was separate from the roughly 720-subject first cohort. Assay used: immunoSEQ multiplex PCR; TCRdb lists only in-frame clones, some missing. The sample records 200,000 to 250,000 clones, over 80% being singletons. CDR1 is MNHEY, CDR2 SMNVEV, per germline (reference sequence). The CDR3 length is 15 residues. With V trimmed by 6 bases and J by 4 bases, 8 bases remained unmatched. Sequencing was done on a sample of PBMCs. The genes are TRBV27 and TRBJ2-1, with 8 bases aligning to TRBD2. The sequence was collected from a woman in her twenties or thirties in good health and CMV-seropositive. CDR3 protein: CASRSFSGIYNEQFF. DNA for the CDR3: TGTGCCAGCAGGTCGTTTAGCGGGATATACAATGAGCAGTTCTTC.